The rows below give T cell receptor beta chains drawn from one sample of a study of shared clonotypes between healthy human individuals. Here immunoSEQ multiplex PCR was the method, and the copy in TCRdb shows in-frame clones only, minus some. This table holds roughly 1,100,000 clones, around 74% found once. Material for sequencing was memory CD4+ T cells sorted from blood. These receptors came from a man between 18 and 29 years old in good health. CDR3s include the opening cysteine and the closing phenylalanine or tryptophan. D genes are given only for firm matches. A row's size may be missing; if present it is once, few, many or a size class.

clone size,D gene,V gene,CDR3 length,J gene,CDR3 protein,CDR3 DNA
.,.,TRBV9,15,TRBJ1-3,CASSSRSVSGNTIYF,TGTGCCAGCAGCTCACGATCTGTCTCTGGAAACACCATATATTTT
few,.,TRBV6-5,16,TRBJ1-1,CASSYVQGGKNTEAFF,TGTGCCAGCAGTTACGTACAGGGTGGAAAGAACACTGAAGCTTTCTTT
.,.,TRBV6-5,14,TRBJ1-2,CATTRRDRRHGYTF,TGTGCCACCACTAGGAGGGACCGCAGACATGGCTACACCTTC
few,TRBD1,TRBV6-1,13,TRBJ1-6,CASRQDRSSPLHF,TGTGCCAGCAGGCAGGACAGGAGTTCACCCCTCCACTTT
.,.,TRBV30,13,TRBJ1-5,CACNAGGNQPQHF,TGTGCCTGCAACGCAGGGGGCAATCAGCCCCAGCATTTT
.,.,TRBV18,15,TRBJ1-5,CASSPPEGGNQPQHF,TGTGCCAGCTCACCACCGGAGGGGGGCAATCAGCCCCAGCATTTT
.,TRBD2,TRBV9,15,TRBJ2-7,CASSVGLADPYEQYF,TGTGCCAGCAGCGTGGGGCTAGCGGACCCCTACGAGCAGTACTTC
.,TRBD2,TRBV29-1,16,TRBJ2-5,CSGIYGLAGGSETQYF,TGCAGCGGAATCTATGGACTAGCGGGGGGTTCAGAGACCCAGTACTTC
.,TRBD2,TRBV5-1,18,TRBJ2-7,CASSLIAPSGGFPYEQYF,TGCGCCAGCAGCTTGATCGCTCCTAGCGGGGGGTTCCCCTACGAGCAGTACTTC
once,.,TRBV30,15,TRBJ2-3,CAWSGEGRSTDTQYF,TGTGCCTGGAGTGGTGAGGGCAGAAGCACAGATACGCAGTATTTT
.,TRBD2,TRBV30,13,TRBJ2-1,CAWERGGYNEQFF,TGTGCCTGGGAGCGGGGCGGATACAATGAGCAGTTCTTC
.,TRBD1,TRBV4-1,16,TRBJ2-7,CASSQVEGQGSYEQYF,TGCGCCAGCAGCCAAGTTGAGGGACAGGGATCCTACGAGCAGTACTTC
.,TRBD1,TRBV18,14,TRBJ1-4,CASSLQGEEEKLFF,TGTGCCAGCTCTCTACAGGGGGAGGAGGAAAAACTGTTTTTT
.,.,TRBV7-2,14,TRBJ2-7,CASSAQLGSYEQYF,TGTGCCAGCAGCGCCCAACTCGGCTCCTACGAGCAGTACTTC
.,.,TRBV6-1,14,TRBJ1-5,CASSETHINQPQHF,TGTGCCAGCAGTGAAACCCACATCAATCAGCCCCAGCATTTT
once,TRBD2,TRBV5-4,15,TRBJ2-1,CASSLDSGSSNEQFF,TGTGCCAGCAGCTTGGATAGCGGGAGTTCAAATGAGCAGTTCTTC
few,TRBD1,TRBV9,15,TRBJ2-1,CASSPRDRTYNEQFF,TGTGCCAGCAGCCCAAGGGACAGGACCTACAATGAGCAGTTCTTC